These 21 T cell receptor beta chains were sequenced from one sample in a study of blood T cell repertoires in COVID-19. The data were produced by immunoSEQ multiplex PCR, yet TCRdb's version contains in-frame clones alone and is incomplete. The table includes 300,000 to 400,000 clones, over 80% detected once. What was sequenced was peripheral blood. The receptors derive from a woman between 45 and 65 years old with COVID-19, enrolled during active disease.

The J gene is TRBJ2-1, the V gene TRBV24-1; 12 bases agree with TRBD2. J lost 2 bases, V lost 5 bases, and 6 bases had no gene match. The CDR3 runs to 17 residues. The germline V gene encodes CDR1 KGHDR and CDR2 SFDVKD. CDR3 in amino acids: CATSGSLAGGPYNEQFF. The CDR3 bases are TGTGCCACCAGTGGTTCCCTAGCGGGAGGGCCCTACAATGAGCAGTTCTTC.

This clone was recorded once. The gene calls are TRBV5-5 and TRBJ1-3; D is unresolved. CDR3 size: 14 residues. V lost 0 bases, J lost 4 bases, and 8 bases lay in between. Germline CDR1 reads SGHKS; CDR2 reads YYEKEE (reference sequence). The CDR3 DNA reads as TGTGCCAGCAGCTTGGTGGCCGTCGGAAACACCATATATTTT. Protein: CASSLVAVGNTIYF.

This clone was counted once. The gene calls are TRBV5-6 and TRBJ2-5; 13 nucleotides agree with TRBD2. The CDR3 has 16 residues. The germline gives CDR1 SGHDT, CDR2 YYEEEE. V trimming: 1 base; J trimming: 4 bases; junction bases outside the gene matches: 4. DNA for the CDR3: TGTGCCAGCAGCTTGACTAGCGGGAGGGGGAGAGAGACCCAGTACTTC. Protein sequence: CASSLTSGRGRETQYF.

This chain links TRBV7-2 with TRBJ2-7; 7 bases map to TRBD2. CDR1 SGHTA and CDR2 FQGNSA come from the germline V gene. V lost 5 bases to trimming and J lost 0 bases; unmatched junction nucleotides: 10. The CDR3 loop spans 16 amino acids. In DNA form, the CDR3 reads TGTGCCAGCAGCCCCCGGGGGACTACCTTCTCCTACGAGCAGTACTTC. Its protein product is CASSPRGTTFSYEQYF.

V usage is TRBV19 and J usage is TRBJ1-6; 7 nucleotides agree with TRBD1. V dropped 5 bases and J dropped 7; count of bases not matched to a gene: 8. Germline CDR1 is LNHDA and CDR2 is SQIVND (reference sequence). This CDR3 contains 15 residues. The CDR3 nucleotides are TGTGCCAGTAGTCCTTGGGACAGCGGGAATTCACCCCTCCACTTT. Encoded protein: CASSPWDSGNSPLHF.

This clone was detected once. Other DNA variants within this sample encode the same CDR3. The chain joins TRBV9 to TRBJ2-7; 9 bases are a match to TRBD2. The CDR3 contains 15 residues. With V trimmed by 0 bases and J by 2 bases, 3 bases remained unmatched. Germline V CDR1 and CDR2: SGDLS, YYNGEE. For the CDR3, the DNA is TGTGCCAGCAGCGTAGGGCTAGCGGGAACCTACGAGCAGTACTTC. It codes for CASSVGLAGTYEQYF.

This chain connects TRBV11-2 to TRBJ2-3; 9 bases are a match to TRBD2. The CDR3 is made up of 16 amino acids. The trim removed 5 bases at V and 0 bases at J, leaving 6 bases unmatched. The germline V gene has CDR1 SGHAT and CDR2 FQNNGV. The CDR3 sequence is CASSKSSGTSTDTQYF. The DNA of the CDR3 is TGTGCCAGCAGCAAATCTAGCGGGACTAGCACAGATACGCAGTATTTT.

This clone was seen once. For the CDR3, the DNA is TGTGCCAGCAGAATGAGCGGGATCCGGACAGATACGCAGTATTTT. It codes for CASRMSGIRTDTQYF. The rearrangement uses TRBV7-2 and TRBJ2-3, with 7 bases fitting TRBD2. With V trimmed by 6 bases and J by 3 bases, 9 bases remained unmatched. This CDR3 is 15 amino acids long. Germline V gene data show CDR1 as SGHTA and CDR2 as FQGNSA.

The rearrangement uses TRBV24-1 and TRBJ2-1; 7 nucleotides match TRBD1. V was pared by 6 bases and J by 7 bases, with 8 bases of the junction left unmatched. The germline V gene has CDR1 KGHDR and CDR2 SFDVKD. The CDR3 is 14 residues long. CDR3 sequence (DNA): TGTGCCACCAGTAGGGACAGCGACGGGAATGAGCAGTTCTTC. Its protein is CATSRDSDGNEQFF.

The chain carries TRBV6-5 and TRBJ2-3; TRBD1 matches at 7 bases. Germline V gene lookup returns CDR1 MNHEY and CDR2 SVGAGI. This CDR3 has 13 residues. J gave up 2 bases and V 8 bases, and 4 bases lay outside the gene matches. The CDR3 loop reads CASVDRTTDTQYF. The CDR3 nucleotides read TGTGCCAGCGTGGACAGGACCACAGATACGCAGTATTTT.

CDR3 region: CASRYRANSGNTIYF. The CDR3 nucleotides read TGTGCCAGCAGATACCGTGCGAACTCTGGAAACACCATATATTTT. V is TRBV6-5 and J is TRBJ1-3; D remains ambiguous. This CDR3 region has 15 residues. The germline V and J ends were trimmed by 6 bases and 0 bases, with 12 bases remaining between them. CDR1 is MNHEY, CDR2 SVGAGI, per germline.

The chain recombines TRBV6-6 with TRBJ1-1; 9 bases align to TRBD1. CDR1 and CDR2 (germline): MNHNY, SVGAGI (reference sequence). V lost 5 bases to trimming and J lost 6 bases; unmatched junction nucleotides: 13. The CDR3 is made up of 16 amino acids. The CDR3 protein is CASSQGQGSFRAEAFF. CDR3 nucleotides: TGTGCCAGCAGTCAAGGACAGGGGTCCTTCCGCGCTGAAGCTTTCTTT.

The CDR3 here is CASSLERGLRGIYGYTF. The CDR3 DNA is TGTGCCAGCAGCTTAGAGAGGGGGTTGAGGGGCATCTATGGCTACACCTTC. The V call is TRBV7-9, the J call TRBJ1-2; TRBD1 is a possible D gene (6 bases). The CDR3 is 17 amino acids. V lost 1 base to trimming and J lost 4 bases, with 19 bases between them. The germline V gene has CDR1 SEHNR and CDR2 FQNEAQ (reference sequence).

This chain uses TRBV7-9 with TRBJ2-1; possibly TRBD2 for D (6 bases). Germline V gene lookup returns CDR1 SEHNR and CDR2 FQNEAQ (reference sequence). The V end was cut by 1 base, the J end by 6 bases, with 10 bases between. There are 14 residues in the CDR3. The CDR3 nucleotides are TGTGCCAGCAGCTTAGGCGGGGCCCCCAATGAGCAGTTCTTC. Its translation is CASSLGGAPNEQFF. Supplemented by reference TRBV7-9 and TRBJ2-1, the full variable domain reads DTGVSQNPRHKITKRGQNVTFRCDPISEHNRLYWYRQTLGQGPEFLTYFQNEAQLEKSRLLSDRFSAERPKGSFSTLEIQRTEQGDSAMYLCASSLGGAPNEQFFGPGTRLTVL.

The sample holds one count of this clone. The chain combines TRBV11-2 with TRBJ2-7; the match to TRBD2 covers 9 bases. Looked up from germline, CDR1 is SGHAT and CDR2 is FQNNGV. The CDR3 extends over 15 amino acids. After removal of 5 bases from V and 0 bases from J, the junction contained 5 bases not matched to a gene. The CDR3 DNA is TGTGCCAGCAGCGCTAGCGGGGTCAGCTCCTACGAGCAGTACTTC. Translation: CASSASGVSSYEQYF. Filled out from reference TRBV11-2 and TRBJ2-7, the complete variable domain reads EAGVAQSPRYKIIEKRQSVAFWCNPISGHATLYWYQQILGQGPKLLIQFQNNGVVDDSQLPKDRFSAERLKGVDSTLKIQPAKLEDSAVYLCASSASGVSSYEQYFGPGTRLTVT.

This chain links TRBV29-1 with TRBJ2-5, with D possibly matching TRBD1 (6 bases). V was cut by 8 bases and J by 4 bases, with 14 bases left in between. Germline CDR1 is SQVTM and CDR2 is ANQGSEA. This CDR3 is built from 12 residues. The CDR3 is CSTRAGAETQYF. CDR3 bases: TGCAGCACCCGAGCAGGGGCAGAGACCCAGTACTTC.

The DNA for the CDR3 is TGTGCCAGCAGTTACTCGGGGACAGGCAATTCACCCCTCCACTTT. Amino acids: CASSYSGTGNSPLHF. The chain combines TRBV6-5 with TRBJ1-6; 8 nucleotides align to TRBD1. Germline CDR1 is MNHEY and CDR2 is SVGAGI. The length of the CDR3 is 15 residues. V lost 0 bases to trimming and J lost 7 bases; unmatched junction nucleotides: 2.

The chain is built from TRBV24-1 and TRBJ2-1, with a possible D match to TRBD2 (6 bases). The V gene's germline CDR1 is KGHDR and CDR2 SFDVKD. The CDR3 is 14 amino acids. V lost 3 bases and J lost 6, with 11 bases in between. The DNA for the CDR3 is TGTGCCACCAGTGATCCCGACGGGAGCAATGAGCAGTTCTTC. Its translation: CATSDPDGSNEQFF.

The CDR3 is CASIGTGSNQPQHF. DNA for the CDR3: TGTGCCAGTATAGGGACAGGGAGCAATCAGCCCCAGCATTTT. The chain is built from TRBV19 and TRBJ1-5, with TRBD1 identical over 9 bases. Losses at the gene ends were 7 bases for V and 1 base for J; bases not matched to a gene: 2. The CDR3 is 14 amino acids. CDR1 and CDR2 from the germline V gene are LNHDA and SQIVND (reference sequence).

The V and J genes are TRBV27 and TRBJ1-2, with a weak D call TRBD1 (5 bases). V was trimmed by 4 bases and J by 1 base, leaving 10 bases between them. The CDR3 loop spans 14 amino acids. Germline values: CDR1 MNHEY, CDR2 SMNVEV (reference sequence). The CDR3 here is CASSSSTDNYGYTF. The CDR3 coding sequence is TGTGCCAGCAGTTCATCGACAGATAACTATGGCTACACCTTC.

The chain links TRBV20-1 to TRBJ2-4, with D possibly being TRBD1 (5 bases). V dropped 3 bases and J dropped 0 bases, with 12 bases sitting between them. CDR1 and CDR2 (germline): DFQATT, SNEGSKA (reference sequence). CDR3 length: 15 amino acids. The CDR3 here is CSASGQGRAKNIQYF. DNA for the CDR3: TGCAGTGCTAGTGGGCAGGGCCGAGCCAAAAACATTCAGTACTTC.